These 19 T cell receptor beta chains were sequenced from one sample in a study of metastatic and nonmetastatic thyroid tumors. Patients underwent thyroid surgery, and none had received any treatment before it. TCRdb redid the clone calls on the PCR reads using MiXCR. Of roughly 10,000 clones in the sample, about 31% were seen once. The sample taken for sequencing was tumor tissue. The origin of the receptors is a female donor with papillary thyroid cancer or a benign thyroid nodule (not recorded which). Some clones in this sample may be carry-over from other donors' samples.

This clone was found a few times. The rearrangement uses TRBV6-1 and TRBJ1-1; D remains ambiguous. The CDR3 length is 15 residues. Germline values: CDR1 MNHNS, CDR2 SASEGT. V gave up 1 base and J gave up 8 bases, with 17 bases separating them. The CDR3 here is CASSEVVKFKGEAFF. The CDR3 DNA follows: TGTGCCAGCAGTGAAGTAGTAAAGTTCAAGGGAGAAGCTTTCTTT.

This clone counts as medium-sized. The rearrangement links TRBV19 to TRBJ2-7, with 11 nucleotides matching TRBD1. The CDR3 has 18 amino acids. The V gene's germline CDR1 is LNHDA and CDR2 SQIVND (reference sequence). V shed 2 bases and J 3 bases; nucleotides not matched to a gene: 12. The CDR3 sequence: CASSILSGQGDPLYEQYF. CDR3 bases: TGTGCCAGTAGTATATTGTCGGGACAGGGGGATCCACTCTACGAGCAGTACTTC.

The chain couples TRBV6-1 to TRBJ2-3; a possible D gene is TRBD2 (5 bases). The CDR3 runs 15 residues. The V gene lost 5 bases and the J gene lost 0 bases, with 12 bases spanning the gap. Germline lookup yields CDR1 MNHNS and CDR2 SASEGT. The CDR3 spells CASSPRDPSTDTQYF. In DNA, the CDR3 is TGTGCCAGCAGTCCGAGGGATCCTAGCACAGATACGCAGTATTTT.

By share, this clone ranks as large. The CDR3 DNA follows: TGTGCCAGCAGCGTTGCCGGGACAGGGTTAATCACCGGGGAGCTGTTTTTT. Protein sequence: CASSVAGTGLITGELFF. The V call is TRBV9, the J call TRBJ2-2, with 9 positions matching TRBD1. This CDR3 has 17 residues. Germline assignment: CDR1 SGDLS and CDR2 YYNGEE. Trimming took 2 bases from V and 4 from J; bases not matched to a gene: 9.

This clone has just a few counts. The chain uses TRBV6-2 or TRBV6-3 and TRBJ1-1; D is undetermined. The V and J ends lost 2 bases and 10 bases respectively, with 17 bases between them. This CDR3 is 14 amino acids long. Germline CDR1 reads MNHEY; CDR2 reads SVGEGT. The CDR3 nucleotides read TGTGCCAGCAGTTACAGGGCCGAGGAGGAGAGAGCTTTCTTT. Translating gives CASSYRAEEERAFF.

This clone was seen more than once but under ten times. The chain recombines TRBV28 with TRBJ2-7; a possible D gene is TRBD2 (6 bases). The CDR3 totals 15 residues. The V and J ends lost 3 bases and 3 bases respectively, with 15 bases between them. In germline, CDR1 is MDHEN, CDR2 SYDVKM. The CDR3 protein is CASSFTSWGGYEQYF. The CDR3 nucleotides are TGTGCCAGCAGTTTTACTAGCTGGGGTGGCTACGAGCAGTACTTC.

This clone was detected many times. Other nucleotide sequences in the sample specify the same CDR3. This chain links TRBV5-4 with TRBJ2-7; 8 positions match TRBD1. J lost 2 bases, V lost 3 bases, and 4 bases had no gene match. Germline-derived CDR1 and CDR2 are SGHNT and YYREEE (reference sequence). This CDR3 has 14 amino acids. CDR3: CASSSDRDTYEQYF. CDR3 coding DNA: TGTGCCAGCAGCTCGGACAGGGACACCTACGAGCAGTACTTC. The variable domain in full, with the rest retrieved from reference TRBV5-4 and TRBJ2-7, is ETGVTQSPTHLIKTRGQQVTLRCSSQSGHNTVSWYQQALGQGPQFIFQYYREEENGRGNFPPRFSGLQFPNYSSELNVNALELDDSALYLCASSSDRDTYEQYFGPGTRLTVT.

This clone has only a few counts. CDR3 nucleotide sequence: TGTGCCAGCAGTAAAAAGGACGGTCCATACGAGCAGTACTTC. Protein product: CASSKKDGPYEQYF. The rearrangement links TRBV6-1 to TRBJ2-7; no clear D. The CDR3 consists of 14 residues. Germline CDR1 and CDR2: MNHNS and SASEGT. V was cut by 5 bases and J by 4 bases, with 15 bases left in between.

This clone ranks as medium-sized. The V gene is TRBV20-1, the J gene TRBJ2-1, with 13 bases aligning to TRBD2. Germline V gene lookup returns CDR1 DFQATT and CDR2 SNEGSKA (reference sequence). V lost 3 bases and J lost 7; bases outside the gene matches: 9. The CDR3 totals 16 residues. This CDR3 reads CSARLLAGGPWNEQFF. CDR3 DNA: TGCAGTGCTAGGTTACTAGCGGGAGGGCCGTGGAATGAGCAGTTCTTC.

This clone was observed a handful of times. The rearrangement uses TRBV11-2 and TRBJ2-5, with D maybe TRBD2 (6 bases). The germline gives CDR1 SGHAT, CDR2 FQNNGV. The ends were cut back, 0 bases at V and 1 base at J, with 12 bases in the middle. CDR3 size: 16 residues. The CDR3 protein is CASSLDLGGFQETQYF. The DNA of the CDR3 is TGTGCCAGCAGCTTAGATCTGGGGGGATTCCAAGAGACCCAGTACTTC.

This clone showed up many times. V gene TRBV6-2 or TRBV6-3 combines with J gene TRBJ2-1, with 10 bases lining up with TRBD1. Trimming took 6 bases from V and 1 from J; bases not matched to a gene: 3. From germline, CDR1 is MNHEY and CDR2 SVGEGT. The CDR3 is 15 residues long. The CDR3 region is CASRRQGASYNEQFF. Written as DNA, the CDR3 is TGTGCCAGCAGACGACAGGGGGCTTCCTACAATGAGCAGTTCTTC.

This clone was recorded many times. The V and J genes are TRBV18 and TRBJ2-7; D remains ambiguous. The germline gives CDR1 KGHSH, CDR2 LQKENI. The length of the CDR3 is 14 residues. Trimming stripped 0 bases from V and 3 bases from J, with 9 bases between. CDR3 DNA sequence: TGTGCCAGCTCACCACCGAACGAATACTACGAGCAGTACTTC. It yields the protein CASSPPNEYYEQYF. Supplemented by reference TRBV18 and TRBJ2-7, the full variable domain reads NAGVMQNPRHLVRRRGQEARLRCSPMKGHSHVYWYRQLPEEGLKFMVYLQKENIIDESGMPKERFSAEFPKEGPSILRIQQVVRGDSAAYFCASSPPNEYYEQYFGPGTRLTVT.

As concerns this clone: A junction boundary mismatches the germline segment, possibly from a read error. This CDR3 reads CASREASRNTGELFF. The CDR3 DNA reads as TGTGCCAGCAGAGAAGCCAGTAGGAACACCGGGGAGCTGTTTTTT. The rearrangement joins TRBV6-1 to TRBJ2-2; D is uncertain. In germline, CDR1 is MNHNS, CDR2 SASEGT. This CDR3 is 15 amino acids long.

In its sample, this clone is medium-sized. The V and J genes are TRBV6-1 and TRBJ2-7, with a tentative D call TRBD1 (6 bases). V was clipped by 6 bases and J by 3 bases, with 18 bases between them. Germline CDR1 and CDR2: MNHNS and SASEGT. This CDR3 has 15 amino acids. CDR3 protein: CASRPGQYRYYEQYF. DNA for the CDR3: TGTGCCAGCAGGCCCGGACAGTACCGTTACTACGAGCAGTACTTC.

This clone appeared many times. The chain couples TRBV5-1 to TRBJ2-1; 8 bases match TRBD2. The CDR3 covers 13 residues. Germline V gene lookup returns CDR1 SGHRS and CDR2 YFSETQ. CDR3 amino acids: CASSGDAYNEQFF. CDR3 in DNA: TGCGCTAGTAGCGGGGACGCTTACAATGAGCAGTTCTTC.

This chain uses TRBV18 with TRBJ2-7, with 7 bases identical to TRBD1. V shed 2 bases, J shed 0 bases, and the junction held 7 bases outside the gene matches. CDR1 KGHSH and CDR2 LQKENI come from the germline V gene. The CDR3 is 16 residues long. The CDR3, as DNA: TGTGCCAGCTCACCATCGACAGGGCCGAGCTCCTACGAGCAGTACTTC. Protein sequence: CASSPSTGPSSYEQYF. The variable domain in full, with the rest retrieved from reference TRBV18 and TRBJ2-7, is NAGVMQNPRHLVRRRGQEARLRCSPMKGHSHVYWYRQLPEEGLKFMVYLQKENIIDESGMPKERFSAEFPKEGPSILRIQQVVRGDSAAYFCASSPSTGPSSYEQYFGPGTRLTVT.

This clone is classed as medium-sized. The V gene is TRBV6-1, the J gene TRBJ1-6; the D gene is possibly TRBD1 (6 bases). Looked up from germline, CDR1 is MNHNS and CDR2 is SASEGT. Trimming shortened V by 6 bases and J by 1 base, and 13 bases separated the two germline ends. The CDR3 totals 16 residues. The CDR3 reads CASSPRGGSYNSPLHF. CDR3 sequence (DNA): TGTGCCAGCAGCCCCAGGGGAGGGTCCTATAATTCACCCCTCCACTTT.

This clone has more than one count but fewer than ten. The junction does not match germline at one end; this may be a read error. The genes are TRBV6-5 and TRBJ2-7, with D perhaps assigned TRBD1 or TRBD2 (5 bases each). This CDR3 region has 13 residues. Germline V gives CDR1 MNHEY, CDR2 SVGAGI. DNA for the CDR3: TGTGCCAGCAGTTGCCGGGACGGCTACGAGCATTACTTC. Translating gives CASSCRDGYEHYF.

This clone was counted at least ten times. CDR3 nucleotides: TGTGCCAGCAGCCCGGGGGGGAGGGCAATCAATGAGCAGTTCTTC. Protein product: CASSPGGRAINEQFF. The chain links TRBV7-6 to TRBJ2-1, with 8 bases that match TRBD2. Unmatched junction bases numbered 9, after V lost 5 bases and J lost 6 bases. Looked up from germline, CDR1 is SGHVS and CDR2 is FNYEAQ. This CDR3 contains 15 residues.